This TCR beta chain originates from a study of Tregs in tolerant kidney transplant recipients. Study-wide results and limits: In tolerant patients, donor-specific Tregs outgrew total Tregs, suggesting antigen-driven expansion. No direct test of biological reproducibility was done here.

This clone was seen once. Its antigen is still unknown. Assay used: immunoSEQ multiplex PCR; TCRdb lists only in-frame clones, some missing. The data show 74,000 or so clones, 90% to 95% seen once. Related graft donors supplied nonmyeloablative bone marrow transplants, and mixed chimerism was transient. The V end was cut by 0 bases, the J end by 5 bases, with 2 bases between. The CDR3 totals 11 residues. Germline CDR1 reads DFQATT; CDR2 reads SNEGSKA (reference sequence). The material was CD4+ T cells from blood (PBMCs), obtained 24 months after the transplant. The chain carries TRBV20-1 and TRBJ1-5; D remains unclear. The clonotype comes from a human patient who received a combined kidney and bone marrow transplant. Some T cells may originate from the graft donor. CDR3 DNA: TGCAGTGCTAGAGACGATCAGCCCCAGCATTTT. This codes for CSARDDQPQHF.